The T cell receptor (beta chain) described here comes from a study of blood T cells in healthy people across ages. Broader study findings: The authors considered diversity estimates from one million T cells to be underestimates.

A J-beta primer mix and a sample-barcoded 5' primer were used in a second PCR of about 7 to 12 cycles. Each CDR3 protein gets one entry after TCRdb re-called the 5' RACE reads with MiXCR. Seen here are fewer than 600,000 distinct CDR3 sequences, approximately 26% observed once, and the top ten hold 3% to 4.5%. This clonotype showed up just a few times. The antigen remains unidentified. Each donor's blood draw was approximately 10 milliliters of peripheral blood. The same sample was also used in a study of T cells of mothers and their children. This second study notes: Around 3.2 million TCR beta reads per child versus over 8 million per mother.

Specimen: blood. The TCR sequence derives from a boy aged 2 to 9 in good health.

Here the CDR3 reads CASSQGGQGATWQPQHF. In DNA form, the CDR3 reads TGCGCCAGCAGCCAAGGGGGACAGGGGGCCACTTGGCAGCCCCAGCATTTT. The chain employs TRBV4-1 and TRBJ1-5; 12 positions match TRBD1. The CDR3 runs 17 residues. J was trimmed by 7 bases and V by 1 base; bases with no gene match: 8. Germline lookup yields CDR1 MGHRA and CDR2 YSYEKL.